Below are 5 T cell receptor beta chains sequenced from a single sample in a study of cytomegalovirus exposure and HLA in healthy donors (dated 2017 in TCRdb). Libraries were prepared through the immunoSEQ multiplex PCR assay. For the multiplex PCR, a mixture combining 60 forward primers for TCR Vbeta segments and 13 reverse primers for TCR Jbeta segments was used. Here the immuneACCESS table is served through TCRdb, limited to in-frame sequences with V and J called. Missing clones are a known gap in these copies; in checked studies unresolved V genes cover under half, and the rest lacks a known reason. In all, the sample holds roughly 80,000 clones, and over 70% of those were seen once. The ten largest account for 2.5% to 3% of the sample. The sequenced sample consisted of PBMCs. The receptors here all came from a man aged 50-59 years in good health and CMV-seropositive.

The genes are TRBV7-3 and TRBJ2-1, with TRBD2 identical over 11 bases. There are 16 residues in the CDR3. Germline values: CDR1 SGHTA, CDR2 FQGTGA. Unmatched junction bases numbered 5, after V lost 2 bases and J lost 5 bases. CDR3 region: CASSLQLAGGHNEQFF. The CDR3 DNA reads as TGTGCCAGCAGCTTACAGCTAGCGGGAGGCCACAATGAGCAGTTCTTC.

The chain combines TRBV25-1 with TRBJ1-2; possible D gene TRBD1, 5 bases. CDR3 size: 13 residues. Per the germline V gene, CDR1 is MGHDK and CDR2 is SYGVNS. V gave up 7 bases and J gave up 8 bases, with 17 bases separating them. The CDR3 loop is CASNTGGLGGYTF. The DNA of the CDR3 is TGTGCCAGCAACACGGGGGGGTTGGGAGGCTACACCTTC.

A few counts support this clone. This chain links TRBV5-1 with TRBJ2-5; TRBD2 matches 8 bases. The V and J ends lost 0 bases and 4 bases, in that order; junction bases with no gene match: 8. The CDR3 loop spans 16 amino acids. Germline V gene lookup returns CDR1 SGHRS and CDR2 YFSETQ. This CDR3 reads CASSLDSGEVSETQYF. As DNA, the CDR3 is TGCGCCAGCAGCTTGGATAGCGGGGAGGTATCAGAGACCCAGTACTTC.

For the CDR3, the DNA is TGTGCCAGCTCACTGTCGAAGGGGACTAGCCATTCTGCGTACTTC. Amino acids: CASSLSKGTSHSAYF. The chain couples TRBV18 to TRBJ2-4, with 9 positions matching TRBD2. The trim removed 4 bases at V and 15 bases at J, leaving 16 bases unmatched. CDR3 length: 15 amino acids. Per germline, CDR1 KGHSH and CDR2 LQKENI.

This sequence joins TRBV11-3 and TRBJ1-1; D not resolved. V was clipped by 8 bases and J by 0 bases, with 13 bases between them. Germline V lookup: CDR1 SGHNT, CDR2 YENEEA. The length of the CDR3 is 14 residues. The CDR3 region is CASGWGAMNTEAFF. For the CDR3, the DNA is TGTGCCAGCGGCTGGGGAGCGATGAACACTGAAGCTTTCTTT.